This T cell receptor (beta chain) was identified during a study of blood T cells in healthy people across ages. Study overall: Per every two T cells, about one barcoded beta molecule was captured by template switching. Study-wide findings and caveats: PBMCs that were unsorted prevented a conclusive naive versus antigen-experienced comparison. While age rose, TCR beta diversity per million T cells dropped in a roughly linear way.

Concerning this clonotype: Its matching antigen is unknown.

Combining a sample-barcoded 5' primer with a J-beta primer mix, a second PCR ran for about 6 to 11 cycles. A single record per CDR3 protein comes from TCRdb applying MiXCR to the 5' RACE reads. The data contain 650,000 to 900,000 distinct CDR3 sequences, roughly 60% of them singletons. This CDR3 has 15 residues. The germline V gene encodes CDR1 MDHEN and CDR2 SYDVKM. The ends were cut back, 5 bases at V and 2 bases at J, with 16 bases in the middle. The sequenced sample consisted of blood. The chain recombines TRBV28 with TRBJ2-7, with D tentatively TRBD2 (7 bases). The source of this sequence is a man aged 25 to 45 in good health. CDR3 DNA sequence: TGTGCCAGCAGTCCCCCCGGGGGGCTCACCTACGAGCAGTACTTC. It yields the protein CASSPPGGLTYEQYF.